This record covers a single T cell receptor (beta chain). Participant age was roughly 18 to 100 years, and participants resided in fewer than 30 US areas. Trimming cost V 0 bases and J 0 bases, with 13 bases left between them. From germline, CDR1 is SGDLS and CDR2 YYNGEE. The CDR3 totals 17 residues. Clones were sequenced by immunoSEQ multiplex PCR, and TCRdb holds only the in-frame ones, with some missing. Among over 250,000 clones listed, 90% were seen once. These data are taken from a study of blood T cell repertoires in COVID-19. Study details: PBMCs, B-cell-depleted T cells, or T cells provided the cDNA or gDNA that made up the material.

This TCR was recovered from a man aged 55 to 70 who had recovered from COVID-19. The chain is built from TRBV9 and TRBJ1-3; D call uncertain. Specimen: PBMCs or T cells enriched from blood (not recorded which). CDR3: CASSVAREGFSGNTIYF. DNA of the CDR3: TGTGCCAGCAGCGTAGCTAGGGAGGGATTCTCTGGAAACACCATATATTTT.